This T cell receptor beta chain was recovered during a study of blood T cell repertoires in COVID-19. Whole-study context: Researchers got acute and convalescent COVID-19 samples from the United States, Italy and Spain. T cells, B-cell-depleted T cells, or PBMCs supplied cDNA or gDNA.

This CDR3 comprises 14 residues. The germline V gene has CDR1 MNHEY and CDR2 SVGEGT. Trimming took off 2 bases at V and 8 bases at J, with 15 bases between the two ends. Authors' analysis steps: Amplification with reference gene primers provided the estimates of nucleated cell counts. Sequenced by immunoSEQ multiplex PCR; TCRdb stores in-frame clones only, minus some. The DNA was the basis for D and trimming; V, J and clone size are from that table. The table has some 700,000 clones, around 90% seen once; the top ten hold roughly 0.25%. Sequenced sample: peripheral blood. The clonotype comes from a woman aged 18-29 years with acute or convalescent COVID-19. The chain joins TRBV6-2 or TRBV6-3 to TRBJ1-2, with D unresolved. The CDR3 here is CASSYTPPTRGYTF. In DNA, the CDR3 is TGTGCCAGCAGTTACACCCCGCCGACGAGGGGCTACACCTTC.